This T cell receptor (beta chain) stems from a study of T cell repertoires in cytomegalovirus infection. Study overall: The public TCR beta signatures pointed to both CMV infection and matching HLA type. Study-wide findings and caveats: Across the ex vivo response, the dominant clonotypes were HLA-C-restricted CMV-specific TCR beta clonotypes. Accumulated public TCR beta family frequency recognized individuals carrying CMV together with the relevant HLA.

In TCRdb, the reads were re-called with MiXCR into one record per CDR3 protein. This table holds almost 500,000 distinct CDR3 sequences, around 11% found once. At least ten counts were recorded for this clonotype. Its antigen is currently unknown. This CDR3 spans 12 amino acids. CDR1 is MNHNS and CDR2 is SASEGT in the germline V gene. V was shortened by 2 bases and J by 4 bases, with 3 bases between the two germline ends. The sample comprised PBMCs. This rearrangement joins TRBV6-1 to TRBJ2-1, with D uncertain. The TCR originated in a human donor in good health (CMV status not recorded). Some clones in this sample may be carry-over from other donors' samples. In DNA, the CDR3 is TGTGCCAGCAGTGAAATGTACAATGAGCAGTTCTTC. Translating it yields CASSEMYNEQFF.